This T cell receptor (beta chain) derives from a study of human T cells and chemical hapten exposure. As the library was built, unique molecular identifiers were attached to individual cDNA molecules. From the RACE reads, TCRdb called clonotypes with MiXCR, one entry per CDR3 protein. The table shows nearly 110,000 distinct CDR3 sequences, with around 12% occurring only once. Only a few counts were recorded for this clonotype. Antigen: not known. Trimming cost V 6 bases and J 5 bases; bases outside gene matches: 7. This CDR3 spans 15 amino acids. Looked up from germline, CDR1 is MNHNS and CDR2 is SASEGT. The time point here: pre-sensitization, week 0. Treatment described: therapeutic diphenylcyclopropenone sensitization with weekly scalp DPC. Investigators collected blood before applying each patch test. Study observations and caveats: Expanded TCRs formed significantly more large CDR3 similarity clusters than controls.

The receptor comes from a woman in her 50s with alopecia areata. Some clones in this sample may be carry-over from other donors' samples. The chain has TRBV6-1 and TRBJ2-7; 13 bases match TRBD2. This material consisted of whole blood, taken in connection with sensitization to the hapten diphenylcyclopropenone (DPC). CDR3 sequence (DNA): TGTGCCAGCAGCTCCGGACTAGCGGGAGACGACGAGCAGTACTTC. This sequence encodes CASSSGLAGDDEQYF.